This T cell receptor beta chain was observed in a study of OX40 agonist ivuxolimab in advanced cancers. About the study: Melanoma, hepatocellular carcinoma, head and neck or renal cell cancer occurred in dose-escalation patients. General study results and limits: Low normalized T-cell clonal expansion was additionally recorded for some nonresponders.

The CDR3 covers 14 residues. The germline V and J ends were trimmed by 4 bases and 6 bases, with 16 bases remaining between them. Germline CDR1 reads SEHNR; CDR2 reads FQNEAQ (reference sequence). A remark on this clone: Its antigen remains unknown.

Assay: immunoSEQ multiplex PCR; the TCRdb copy retains only in-frame clones and omits some. Seen here are some 4,900 clones, approximately 64% observed once, and the top ten hold roughly 50%. The receptor was isolated from an adult with an advanced solid tumor such as melanoma, head and neck, liver or kidney cancer. V is TRBV7-9 and J is TRBJ2-7, with D perhaps matching TRBD2 (6 bases). Sequenced here: CD4+ or CD8+ T cells sorted from blood, sampled in a trial of the OX40 agonist ivuxolimab. CDR3 DNA: TGTGCCAGCAGCTCTGACAACGGGGGAGCCGAGCAGTACTTC. Translation gives CASSSDNGGAEQYF.